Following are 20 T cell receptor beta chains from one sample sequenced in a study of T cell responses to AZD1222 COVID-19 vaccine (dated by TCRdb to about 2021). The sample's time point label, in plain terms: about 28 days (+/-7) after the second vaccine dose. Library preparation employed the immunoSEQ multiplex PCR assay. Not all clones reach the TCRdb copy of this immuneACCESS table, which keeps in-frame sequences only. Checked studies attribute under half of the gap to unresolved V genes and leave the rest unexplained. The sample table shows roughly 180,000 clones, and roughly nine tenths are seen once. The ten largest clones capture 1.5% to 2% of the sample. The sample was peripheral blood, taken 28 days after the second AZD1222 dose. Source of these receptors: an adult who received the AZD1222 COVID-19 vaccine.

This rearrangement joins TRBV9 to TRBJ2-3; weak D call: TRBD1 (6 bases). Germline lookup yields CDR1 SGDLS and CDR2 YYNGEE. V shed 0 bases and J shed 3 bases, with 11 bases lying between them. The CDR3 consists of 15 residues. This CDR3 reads CASSVAYTGTDTQYF. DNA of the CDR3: TGTGCCAGCAGCGTAGCCTACACAGGGACAGATACGCAGTATTTT.

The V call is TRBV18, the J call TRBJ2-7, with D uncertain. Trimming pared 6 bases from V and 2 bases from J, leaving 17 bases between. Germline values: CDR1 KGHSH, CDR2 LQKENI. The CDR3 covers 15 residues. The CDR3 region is CASSPTSPFTYEQYF. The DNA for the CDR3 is TGTGCCAGCTCTCCAACCAGCCCCTTCACCTACGAGCAGTACTTC.

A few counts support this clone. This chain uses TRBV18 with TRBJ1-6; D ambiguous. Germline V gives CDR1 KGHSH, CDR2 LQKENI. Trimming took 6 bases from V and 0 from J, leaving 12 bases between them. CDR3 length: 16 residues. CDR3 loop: CASSLTASSYNSPLHF. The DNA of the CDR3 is TGTGCCAGCTCCCTCACAGCAAGCTCCTATAATTCACCCCTCCACTTT.

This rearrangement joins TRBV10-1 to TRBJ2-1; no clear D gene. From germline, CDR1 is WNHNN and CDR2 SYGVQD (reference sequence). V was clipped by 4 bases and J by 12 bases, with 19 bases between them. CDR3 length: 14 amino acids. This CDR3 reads CASSASRGDSRQFF. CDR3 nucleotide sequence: TGCGCCAGCAGTGCGTCTAGAGGAGATAGCAGGCAGTTCTTC.

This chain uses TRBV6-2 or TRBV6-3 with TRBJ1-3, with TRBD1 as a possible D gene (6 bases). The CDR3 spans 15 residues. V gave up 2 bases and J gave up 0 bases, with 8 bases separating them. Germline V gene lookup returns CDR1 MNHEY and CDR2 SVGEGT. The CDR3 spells CASSYGTISGNTIYF. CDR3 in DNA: TGTGCCAGCAGTTACGGGACAATCTCTGGAAACACCATATATTTT.

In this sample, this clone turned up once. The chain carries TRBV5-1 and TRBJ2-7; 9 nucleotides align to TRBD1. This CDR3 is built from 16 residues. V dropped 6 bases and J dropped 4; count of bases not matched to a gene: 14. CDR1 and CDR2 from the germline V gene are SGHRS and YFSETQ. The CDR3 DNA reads TGCGCCAGCACCCACCTTCGTCGGGACAGGGTGTACGAGCAGTACTTC. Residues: CASTHLRRDRVYEQYF.

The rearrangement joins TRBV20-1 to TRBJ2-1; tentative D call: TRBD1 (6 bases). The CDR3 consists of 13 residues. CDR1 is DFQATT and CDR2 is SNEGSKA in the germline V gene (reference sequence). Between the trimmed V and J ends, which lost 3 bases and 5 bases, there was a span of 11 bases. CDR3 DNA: TGCAGTGCTAGTCGACAGGCCGACAATGAGCAGTTCTTC. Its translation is CSASRQADNEQFF.

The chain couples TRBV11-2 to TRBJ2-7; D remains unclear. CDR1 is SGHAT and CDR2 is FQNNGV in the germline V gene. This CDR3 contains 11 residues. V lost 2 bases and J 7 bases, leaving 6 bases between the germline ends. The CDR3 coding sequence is TGTGCCAGCAGCTTACTGCTTGAGCAGTACTTC. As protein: CASSLLLEQYF.

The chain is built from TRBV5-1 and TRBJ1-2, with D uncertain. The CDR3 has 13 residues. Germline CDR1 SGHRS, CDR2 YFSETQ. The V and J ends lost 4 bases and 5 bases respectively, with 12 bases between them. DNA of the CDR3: TGCGCCAGCAGCCCCTGGTTGGGATATGGCTACACCTTC. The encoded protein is CASSPWLGYGYTF.

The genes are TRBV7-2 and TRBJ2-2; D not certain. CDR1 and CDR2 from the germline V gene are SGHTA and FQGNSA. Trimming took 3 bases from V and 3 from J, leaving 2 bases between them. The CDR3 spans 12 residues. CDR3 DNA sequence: TGTGCCAGCAGCTTCTACACCGGGGAGCTGTTTTTT. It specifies CASSFYTGELFF.

CDR3 in DNA: TGTGCCAGCAGCGGATCTCCTGCGGGCTTCTCTGGAAACACCATATATTTT. The encoded protein is CASSGSPAGFSGNTIYF. This chain joins TRBV9 and TRBJ1-3, with unresolved D. Trimming cost V 3 bases and J 0 bases, with 16 bases left between them. This CDR3 contains 17 residues. Germline V gene data show CDR1 as SGDLS and CDR2 as YYNGEE. The full variable domain, in which reference TRBV9 and TRBJ1-3 provide the parts outside the CDR3, is DSGVTQTPKHLITATGQRVTLRCSPRSGDLSVYWYQQSLDQGLQFLIQYYNGEERAKGNILERFSAQQFPDLHSELNLSSLELGDSALYFCASSGSPAGFSGNTIYFGEGSWLTVV.

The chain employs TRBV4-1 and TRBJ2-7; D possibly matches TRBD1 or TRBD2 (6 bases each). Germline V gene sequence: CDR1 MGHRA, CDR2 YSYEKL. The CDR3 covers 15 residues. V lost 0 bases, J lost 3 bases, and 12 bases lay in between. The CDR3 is CASSQDGRGVYEQYF. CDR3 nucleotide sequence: TGCGCCAGCAGCCAAGATGGAAGGGGGGTCTACGAGCAGTACTTC.

The chain's CDR3 is CASSFKLNTEAFF. The CDR3 DNA sequence: TGTGCCAGCAGTTTCAAGTTGAACACTGAAGCTTTCTTT. The chain uses TRBV6-6 and TRBJ1-1, with D unclear. The germline CDR1 and CDR2 sequences are MNHNY and SVGAGI (reference sequence). V shed 4 bases and J shed 0 bases, with 6 bases lying between them. This CDR3 is built from 13 residues.

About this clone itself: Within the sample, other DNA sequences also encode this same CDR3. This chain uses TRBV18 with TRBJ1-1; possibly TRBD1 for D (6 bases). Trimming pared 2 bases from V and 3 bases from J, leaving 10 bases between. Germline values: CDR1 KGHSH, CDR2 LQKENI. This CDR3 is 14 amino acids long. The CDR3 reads CASSPGGGDTEAFF. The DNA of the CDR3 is TGTGCCAGCTCACCAGGGGGGGGCGACACTGAAGCTTTCTTT.

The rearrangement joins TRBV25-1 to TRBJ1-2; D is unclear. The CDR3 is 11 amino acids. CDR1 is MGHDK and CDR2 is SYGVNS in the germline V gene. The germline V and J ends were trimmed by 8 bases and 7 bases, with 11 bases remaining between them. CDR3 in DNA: TGTGCCAGCTCTCAAGGAGGTGGCTACACCTTC. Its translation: CASSQGGGYTF.

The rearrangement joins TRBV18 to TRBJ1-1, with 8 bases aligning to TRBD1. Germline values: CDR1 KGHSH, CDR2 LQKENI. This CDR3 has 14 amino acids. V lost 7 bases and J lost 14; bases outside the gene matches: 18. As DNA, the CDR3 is TGTGCCAGCTTAACCGAAACCCTTGGACAGGGCCAATTCTTT. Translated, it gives CASLTETLGQGQFF.

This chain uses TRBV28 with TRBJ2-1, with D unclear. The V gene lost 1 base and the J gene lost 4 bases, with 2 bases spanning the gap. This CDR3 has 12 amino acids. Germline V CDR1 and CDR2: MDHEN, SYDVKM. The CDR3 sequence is CASSLYYNEQFF. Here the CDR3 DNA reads TGTGCCAGCAGTTTATATTACAATGAGCAGTTCTTC.

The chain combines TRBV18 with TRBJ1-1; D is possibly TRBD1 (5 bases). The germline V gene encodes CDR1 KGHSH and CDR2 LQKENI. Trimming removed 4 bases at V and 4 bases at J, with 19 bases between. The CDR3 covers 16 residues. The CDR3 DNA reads TGTGCCAGCTCACGGGGCAGGGAATATTGGTCCACTGAAGCTTTCTTT. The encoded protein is CASSRGREYWSTEAFF.

The DNA for the CDR3 is TGTGCCAGCTCACAGGTCTCCTCTGGAAACACCATATATTTT. Translating it yields CASSQVSSGNTIYF. The chain combines TRBV18 with TRBJ1-3; D gene uncertain. Germline V gives CDR1 KGHSH, CDR2 LQKENI. V was clipped by 4 bases and J by 0 bases, with 7 bases between them. This CDR3 is 14 amino acids long.

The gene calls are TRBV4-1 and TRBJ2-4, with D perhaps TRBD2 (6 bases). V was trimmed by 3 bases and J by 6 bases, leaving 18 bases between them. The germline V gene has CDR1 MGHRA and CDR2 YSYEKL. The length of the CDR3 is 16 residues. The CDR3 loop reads CASSQMTRLGSNIQYF. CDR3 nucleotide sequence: TGCGCCAGCAGCCAGATGACTAGGTTGGGTTCAAACATTCAGTACTTC.